The entry below gives a single T cell receptor (beta chain) sequence along with its context. As yet, its antigen is unknown. Germline-derived CDR1 and CDR2 are SQVTM and ANQGSEA. The CDR3 is 14 amino acids. The sample originates from a study of CXCR3-negative and CXCR3-positive naive CD8 T cells. The study, taken as a whole, reports: For CXCR3-positive naive cells, TRB CDR3s were more hydrophobic than those of CXCR3-negative naive cells.

All TRB cDNA libraries came from 5' RACE performed with UMI labels. TCRdb reanalyzed the 5' RACE reads, giving one entry per CDR3 protein sequence and no DNA. This sample's table reports about 150,000 distinct CDR3 sequences. The chain couples TRBV29-1 to TRBJ1-1; TCRdb designates TRBD1, a call that cannot be tested without DNA. Specimen: naive CXCR3+ CD8+ T cells from blood. Documented subset: CD45RO-CCR7+CD27+CD95- naive CD8+ T cells expressing CXCR3 (TNR3+). The TCR was taken from a human donor in good health. Some clones in this sample may be carry-over from other donors' samples. The CDR3 protein is CSVEGQALDAEAFF.